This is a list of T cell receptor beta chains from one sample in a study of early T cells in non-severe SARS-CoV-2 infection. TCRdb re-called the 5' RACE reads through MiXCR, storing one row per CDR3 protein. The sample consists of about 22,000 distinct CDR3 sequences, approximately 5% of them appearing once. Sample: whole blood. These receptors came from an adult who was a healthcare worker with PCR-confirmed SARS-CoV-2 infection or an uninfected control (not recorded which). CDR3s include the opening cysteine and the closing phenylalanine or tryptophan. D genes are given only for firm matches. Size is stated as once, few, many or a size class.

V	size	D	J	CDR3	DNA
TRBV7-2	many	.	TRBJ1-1	CASSLRILFGNTEAFF	TGTGCCAGCAGCTTAAGGATCCTCTTTGGTAACACTGAAGCTTTCTTT
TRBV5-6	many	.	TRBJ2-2	CASSPLPGASTGELFF	TGTGCCAGCAGCCCGCTCCCGGGGGCAAGCACCGGGGAGCTGTTTTTT
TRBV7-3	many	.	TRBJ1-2	CASSPRGSNYGYTF	TGTGCCAGCAGCCCCCGAGGCAGTAACTATGGCTACACCTTC
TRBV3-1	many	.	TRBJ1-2	CASSRETATYGYTF	TGTGCCAGCAGCCGCGAGACAGCCACCTATGGCTACACCTTC
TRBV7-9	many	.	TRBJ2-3	CASSLQGSTDTQYF	TGTGCCAGCAGCTTACAGGGAAGCACAGATACGCAGTATTTT
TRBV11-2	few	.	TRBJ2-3	CASSSLLVGVGVDTQYF	TGTGCCAGCAGCTCCCTGCTAGTGGGGGTAGGAGTAGATACGCAGTATTTT
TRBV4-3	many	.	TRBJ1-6	CASRRESSYNSPLHF	TGCGCCAGCAGGCGAGAGAGCTCCTATAATTCACCCCTCCACTTT
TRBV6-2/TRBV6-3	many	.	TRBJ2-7	CASRQGNEQYF	TGTGCCAGCAGACAGGGTAACGAGCAGTACTTC
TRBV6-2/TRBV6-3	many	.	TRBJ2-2	CASSYRTTTGELFF	TGTGCCAGCAGTTACCGGACAACCACCGGGGAGCTGTTTTTT
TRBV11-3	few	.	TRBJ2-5	CASSFPGETQYF	TGTGCCAGCAGCTTCCCAGGGGAGACCCAGTACTTC
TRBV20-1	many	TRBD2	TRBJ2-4	CSASTGTNKNIQYF	TGCAGTGCTAGCACCGGGACTAACAAAAACATTCAGTACTTC
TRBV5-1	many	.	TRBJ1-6	CASSLEGNLPLHF	TGCGCCAGCAGCTTGGAAGGAAACTTGCCCCTCCACTTT
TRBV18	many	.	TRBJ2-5	CASSPPGRETQYF	TGTGCCAGCTCACCACCAGGGCGGGAGACCCAGTACTTC
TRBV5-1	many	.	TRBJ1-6	CASSLALTSSYNSPLHF	TGCGCCAGCAGCTTGGCGCTAACGAGCTCCTATAATTCACCCCTCCACTTT